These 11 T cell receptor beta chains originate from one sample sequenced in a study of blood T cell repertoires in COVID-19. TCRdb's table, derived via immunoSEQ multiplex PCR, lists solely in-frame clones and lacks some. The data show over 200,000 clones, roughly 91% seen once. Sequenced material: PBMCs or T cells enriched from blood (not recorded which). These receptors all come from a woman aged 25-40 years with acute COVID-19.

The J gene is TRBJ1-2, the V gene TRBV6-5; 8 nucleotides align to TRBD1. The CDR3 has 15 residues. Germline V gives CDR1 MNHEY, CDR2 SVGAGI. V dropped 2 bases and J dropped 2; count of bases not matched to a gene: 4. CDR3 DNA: TGTGCCAGCAGTTACACGGGACAGGCAAACTATGGCTACACCTTC. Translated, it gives CASSYTGQANYGYTF.

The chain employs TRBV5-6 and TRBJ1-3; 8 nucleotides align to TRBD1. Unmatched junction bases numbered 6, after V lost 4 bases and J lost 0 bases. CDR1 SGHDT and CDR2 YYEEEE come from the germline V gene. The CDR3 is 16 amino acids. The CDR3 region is CASSLPGGRSGNTIYF. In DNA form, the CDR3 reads TGTGCCAGCAGCCTCCCAGGGGGCCGCTCTGGAAACACCATATATTTT.

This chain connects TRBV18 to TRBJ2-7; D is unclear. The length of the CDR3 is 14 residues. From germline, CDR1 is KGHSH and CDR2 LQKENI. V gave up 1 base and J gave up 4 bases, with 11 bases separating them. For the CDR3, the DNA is TGTGCCAGCTCACCACGAGTTCCGGGTTACGAGCAGTACTTC. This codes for CASSPRVPGYEQYF.

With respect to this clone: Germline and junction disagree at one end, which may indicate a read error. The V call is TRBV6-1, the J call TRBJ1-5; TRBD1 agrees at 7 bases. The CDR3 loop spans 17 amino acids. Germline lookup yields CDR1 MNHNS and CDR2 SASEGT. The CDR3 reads CASNENRGRSSNQPQHF. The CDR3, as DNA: TGTGCCAGCAATGAAAACAGGGGCCGCTCTTCTAATCAGCCCCAGCATTTT.

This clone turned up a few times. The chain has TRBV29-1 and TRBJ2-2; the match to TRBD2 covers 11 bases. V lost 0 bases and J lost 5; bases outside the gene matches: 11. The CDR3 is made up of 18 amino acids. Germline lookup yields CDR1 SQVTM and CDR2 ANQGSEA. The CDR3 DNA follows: TGCAGCGTTGAAGATTCGGCTAGCGGGGGGAGAGGGACCGGGGAGCTGTTTTTT. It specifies CSVEDSASGGRGTGELFF.

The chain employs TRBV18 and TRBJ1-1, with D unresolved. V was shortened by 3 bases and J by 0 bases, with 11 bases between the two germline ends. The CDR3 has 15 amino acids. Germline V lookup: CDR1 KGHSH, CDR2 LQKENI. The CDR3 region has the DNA TGTGCCAGCTCACCTCCGCAAGAGTTGAACACTGAAGCTTTCTTT. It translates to CASSPPQELNTEAFF.

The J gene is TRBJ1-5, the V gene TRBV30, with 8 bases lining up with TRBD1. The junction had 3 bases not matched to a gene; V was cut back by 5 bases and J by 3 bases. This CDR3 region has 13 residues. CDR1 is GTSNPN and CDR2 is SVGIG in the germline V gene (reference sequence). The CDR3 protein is CAWGGQVNQPQHF. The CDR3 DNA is TGTGCCTGGGGGGGACAGGTCAATCAGCCCCAGCATTTT.

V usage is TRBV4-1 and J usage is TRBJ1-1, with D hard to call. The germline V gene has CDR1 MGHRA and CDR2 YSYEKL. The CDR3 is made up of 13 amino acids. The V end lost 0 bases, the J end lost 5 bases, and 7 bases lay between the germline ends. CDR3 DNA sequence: TGCGCCAGCAGCCAAGACTGGAGAACTGAAGCTTTCTTT. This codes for CASSQDWRTEAFF.

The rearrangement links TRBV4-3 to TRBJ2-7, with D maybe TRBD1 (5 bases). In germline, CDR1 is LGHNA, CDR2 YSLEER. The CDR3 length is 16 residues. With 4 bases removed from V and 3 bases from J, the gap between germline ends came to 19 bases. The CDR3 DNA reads TGCGCCAGCAGCCTCGATGACAGAGACATCAACTACGAGCAGTACTTC. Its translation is CASSLDDRDINYEQYF.

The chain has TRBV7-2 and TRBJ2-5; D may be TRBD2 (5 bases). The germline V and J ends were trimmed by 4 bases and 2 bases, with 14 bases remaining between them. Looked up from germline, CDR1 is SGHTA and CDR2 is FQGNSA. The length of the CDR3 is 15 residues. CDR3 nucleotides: TGTGCCAGCAGCTCCACTAGGGCCGTGCAAGAGACCCAGTACTTC. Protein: CASSSTRAVQETQYF.

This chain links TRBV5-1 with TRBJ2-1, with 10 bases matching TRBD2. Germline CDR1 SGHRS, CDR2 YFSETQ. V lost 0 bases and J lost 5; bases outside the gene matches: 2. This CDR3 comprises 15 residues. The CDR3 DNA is TGCGCCAGCAGCTTGGTAGCGGGGGGCAACAATGAGCAGTTCTTC. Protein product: CASSLVAGGNNEQFF.